Listed below are T cell receptor beta chains from one sample, sequenced in a study of blood T cell repertoires in COVID-19. TCRdb's table, derived via immunoSEQ multiplex PCR, lists solely in-frame clones and lacks some. This sample has under 50,000 clones, with less than 70% found just once. Sequenced: peripheral blood. Source of these receptors: a man of 80 years or more with acute or convalescent COVID-19. The CDR3 runs from the conserved cysteine through the conserved F or W. Each record gives: V gene, D gene, CDR3 protein. The D gene is left open where the match is weak.

V: TRBV6-5; D: -; CDR3: CASSQNLGGRSPLHF
V: TRBV18; D: -; CDR3: CASSPSGGNSPLHF
V: TRBV7-9; D: TRBD1; CDR3: CASSPGQHTDTQYF
V: TRBV5-1; D: -; CDR3: CASSLDPTRDDEQYF
V: TRBV2; D: -; CDR3: CASSPQGNQPQHF
V: TRBV11-3; D: TRBD2; CDR3: CASSRLAGADTQYF
V: TRBV6-6; D: TRBD2; CDR3: CASSYSRRETEDTQYF
V: TRBV28; D: TRBD2; CDR3: CASSATLGGEYLEQFF
V: TRBV5-1; D: TRBD1; CDR3: CASSLAGQGAGTGELFF
V: TRBV28; D: TRBD2; CDR3: CASRALPGLAGSTNTGELFF
V: TRBV7-2; D: TRBD1; CDR3: CASSPNRGLVDQPQHF
V: TRBV7-3; D: -; CDR3: CASSLSREHNQPQHF
V: TRBV30; D: -; CDR3: CAWSVLVGGTEAFF
V: TRBV5-1; D: TRBD2; CDR3: CASSRGTSGSDEQFF
V: TRBV18; D: -; CDR3: CASSPWAETDQPQHF
V: TRBV7-9; D: TRBD2; CDR3: CASSLGIGGRYNEQFF
V: TRBV19; D: -; CDR3: CASSIDSGNTIYF
V: TRBV6-4; D: TRBD2; CDR3: CASSDSAGGPSDTQYF
V: TRBV19; D: -; CDR3: CASSIRGNSPLHF
V: TRBV24-1; D: -; CDR3: CATNSARRTTNEKLFF
V: TRBV19; D: -; CDR3: CASSTFRTRLLASNTEAFF
V: TRBV30; D: -; CDR3: CAWSVTGGYTF
V: TRBV12-3/TRBV12-4; D: -; CDR3: CASRPFLLDTQYF
V: TRBV9; D: TRBD1; CDR3: CASSTTGGTEAFF
V: TRBV4-3; D: -; CDR3: CASSPGTQNYGYTF
V: TRBV7-9; D: TRBD1; CDR3: CASSSGQATNEKLFF
V: TRBV21-1; D: -; CDR3: CASRPRHPSSYNEQFF
V: TRBV5-1; D: -; CDR3: CASSLVGGTNEKLFF
V: TRBV19; D: -; CDR3: CASNAAGETQYF
V: TRBV29-1; D: TRBD1; CDR3: CSAGQGFFDTQYF
V: TRBV9; D: TRBD1; CDR3: CASSPRPGGLNTEAFF
V: TRBV3-1/TRBV3-2; D: -; CDR3: CASSQQGSMNTEAFF
V: TRBV18; D: -; CDR3: CASSPSCEQYF